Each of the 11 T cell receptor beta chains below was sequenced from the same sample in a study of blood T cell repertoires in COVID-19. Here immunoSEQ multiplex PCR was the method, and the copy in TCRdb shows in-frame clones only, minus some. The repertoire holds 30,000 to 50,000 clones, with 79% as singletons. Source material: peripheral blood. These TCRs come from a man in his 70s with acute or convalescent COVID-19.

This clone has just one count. The CDR3 DNA sequence: TGTGCCAGCAGCCAAGATGCTAGCCGACACAATGAGCAGTTCTTC. It specifies CASSQDASRHNEQFF. The genes are TRBV3-1 (or the pseudogene TRBV3-2) and TRBJ2-1; D is perhaps TRBD2 (5 bases). This CDR3 contains 15 residues. V was trimmed by 0 bases and J by 5 bases, leaving 11 bases between them. Germline V CDR1 and CDR2: LGHDT, YNNKEL (reference sequence).

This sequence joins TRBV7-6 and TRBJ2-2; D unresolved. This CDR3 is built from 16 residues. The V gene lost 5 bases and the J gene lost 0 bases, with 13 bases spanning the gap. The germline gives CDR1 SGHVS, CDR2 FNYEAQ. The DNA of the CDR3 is TGTGCCAGCAGCCCCCGTAGCTGGACGAACACCGGGGAGCTGTTTTTT. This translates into CASSPRSWTNTGELFF.

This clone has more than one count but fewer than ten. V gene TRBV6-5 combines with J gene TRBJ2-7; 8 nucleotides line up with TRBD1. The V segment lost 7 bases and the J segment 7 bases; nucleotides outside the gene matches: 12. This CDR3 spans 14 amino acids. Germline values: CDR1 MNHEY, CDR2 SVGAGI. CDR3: CASKPGQALREQYF. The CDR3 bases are TGTGCCAGCAAGCCGGGACAGGCTTTGAGAGAGCAGTACTTC.

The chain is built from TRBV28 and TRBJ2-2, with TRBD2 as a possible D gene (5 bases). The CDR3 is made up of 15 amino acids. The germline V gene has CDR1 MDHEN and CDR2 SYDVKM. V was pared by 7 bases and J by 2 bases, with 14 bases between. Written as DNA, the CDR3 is TGTGCCAGCAAAGAGGGCCAGAGAAACACCGGGGAGCTGTTTTTT. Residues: CASKEGQRNTGELFF. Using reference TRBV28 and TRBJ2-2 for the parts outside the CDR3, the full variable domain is DVKVTQSSRYLVKRTGEKVFLECVQDMDHENMFWYRQDPGLGLRLIYFSYDVKMKEKGDIPEGYSVSREKKERFSLILESASTNQTSMYLCASKEGQRNTGELFFGEGSRLTVL.

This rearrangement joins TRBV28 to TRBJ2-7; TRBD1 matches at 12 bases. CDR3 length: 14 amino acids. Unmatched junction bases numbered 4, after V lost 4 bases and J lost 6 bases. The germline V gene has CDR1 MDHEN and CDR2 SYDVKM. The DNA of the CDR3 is TGTGCCAGCAGTTCATGGGACAGGGGGCCCGAGCAGTACTTC. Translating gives CASSSWDRGPEQYF.

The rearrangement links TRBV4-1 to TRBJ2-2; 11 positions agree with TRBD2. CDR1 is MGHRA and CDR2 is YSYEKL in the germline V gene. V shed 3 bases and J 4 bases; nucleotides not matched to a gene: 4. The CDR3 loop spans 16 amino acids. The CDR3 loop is CASSQAGTSGTGELFF. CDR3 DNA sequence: TGCGCCAGCAGCCAGGCCGGGACTAGCGGCACCGGGGAGCTGTTTTTT.

CDR3 coding DNA: TGTGCCAGCAGCGTGGACAGGGGGCGGGTCTATGGCTACACCTTC. Protein product: CASSVDRGRVYGYTF. The chain links TRBV28 to TRBJ1-2; 11 bases map to TRBD1. CDR1 is MDHEN, CDR2 SYDVKM, per germline. CDR3 size: 15 residues. Trimming took 6 bases from V and 4 from J; bases not matched to a gene: 7.

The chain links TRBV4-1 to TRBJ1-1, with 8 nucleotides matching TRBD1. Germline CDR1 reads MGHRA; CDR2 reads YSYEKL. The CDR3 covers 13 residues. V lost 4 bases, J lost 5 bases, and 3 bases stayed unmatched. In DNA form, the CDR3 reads TGCGCCAGCAGCCCTCAGGGGGCGACTGAAGCTTTCTTT. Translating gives CASSPQGATEAFF.

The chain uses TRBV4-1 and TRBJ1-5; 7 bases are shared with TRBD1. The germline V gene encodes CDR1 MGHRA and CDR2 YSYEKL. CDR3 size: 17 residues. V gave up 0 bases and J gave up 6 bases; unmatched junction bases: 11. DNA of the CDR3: TGCGCCAGCAGCCAAGATCTAGAACAGGGGCGACGTCAGCCCCAGCATTTT. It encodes CASSQDLEQGRRQPQHF.

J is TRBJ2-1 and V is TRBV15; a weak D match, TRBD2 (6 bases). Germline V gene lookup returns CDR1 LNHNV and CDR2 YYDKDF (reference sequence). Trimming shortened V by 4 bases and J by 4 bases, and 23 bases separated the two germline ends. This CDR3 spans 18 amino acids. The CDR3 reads CATSMRRVLGLSYNEQFF. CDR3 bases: TGTGCCACCAGCATGCGGAGGGTCCTTGGGTTGTCATACAATGAGCAGTTCTTC.

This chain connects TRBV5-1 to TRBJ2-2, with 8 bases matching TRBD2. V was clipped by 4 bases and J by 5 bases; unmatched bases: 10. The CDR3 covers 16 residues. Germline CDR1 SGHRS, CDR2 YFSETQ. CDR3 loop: CASSPSAGGSTGELFF. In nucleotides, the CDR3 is TGCGCCAGCAGCCCAAGCGCGGGAGGTTCTACCGGGGAGCTGTTTTTT.